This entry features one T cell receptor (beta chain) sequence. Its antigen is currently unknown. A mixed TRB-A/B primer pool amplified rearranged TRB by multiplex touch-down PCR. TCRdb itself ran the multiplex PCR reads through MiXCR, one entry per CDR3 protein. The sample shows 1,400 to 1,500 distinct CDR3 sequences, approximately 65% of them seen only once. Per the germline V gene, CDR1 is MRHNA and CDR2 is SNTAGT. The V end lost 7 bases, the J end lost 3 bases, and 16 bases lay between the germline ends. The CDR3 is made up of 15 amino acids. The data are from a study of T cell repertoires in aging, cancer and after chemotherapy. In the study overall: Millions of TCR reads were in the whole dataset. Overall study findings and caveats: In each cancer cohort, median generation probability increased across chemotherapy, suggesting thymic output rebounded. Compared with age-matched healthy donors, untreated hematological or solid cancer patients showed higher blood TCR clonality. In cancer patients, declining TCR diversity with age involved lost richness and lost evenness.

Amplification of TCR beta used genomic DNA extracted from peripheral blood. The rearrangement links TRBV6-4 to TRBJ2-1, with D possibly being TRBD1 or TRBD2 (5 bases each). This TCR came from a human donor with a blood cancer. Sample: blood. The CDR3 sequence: CASNKPGRIYNEQFF. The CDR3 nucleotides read TGTGCCAGCAATAAACCGGGACGGATCTACAATGAGCAGTTCTTC.